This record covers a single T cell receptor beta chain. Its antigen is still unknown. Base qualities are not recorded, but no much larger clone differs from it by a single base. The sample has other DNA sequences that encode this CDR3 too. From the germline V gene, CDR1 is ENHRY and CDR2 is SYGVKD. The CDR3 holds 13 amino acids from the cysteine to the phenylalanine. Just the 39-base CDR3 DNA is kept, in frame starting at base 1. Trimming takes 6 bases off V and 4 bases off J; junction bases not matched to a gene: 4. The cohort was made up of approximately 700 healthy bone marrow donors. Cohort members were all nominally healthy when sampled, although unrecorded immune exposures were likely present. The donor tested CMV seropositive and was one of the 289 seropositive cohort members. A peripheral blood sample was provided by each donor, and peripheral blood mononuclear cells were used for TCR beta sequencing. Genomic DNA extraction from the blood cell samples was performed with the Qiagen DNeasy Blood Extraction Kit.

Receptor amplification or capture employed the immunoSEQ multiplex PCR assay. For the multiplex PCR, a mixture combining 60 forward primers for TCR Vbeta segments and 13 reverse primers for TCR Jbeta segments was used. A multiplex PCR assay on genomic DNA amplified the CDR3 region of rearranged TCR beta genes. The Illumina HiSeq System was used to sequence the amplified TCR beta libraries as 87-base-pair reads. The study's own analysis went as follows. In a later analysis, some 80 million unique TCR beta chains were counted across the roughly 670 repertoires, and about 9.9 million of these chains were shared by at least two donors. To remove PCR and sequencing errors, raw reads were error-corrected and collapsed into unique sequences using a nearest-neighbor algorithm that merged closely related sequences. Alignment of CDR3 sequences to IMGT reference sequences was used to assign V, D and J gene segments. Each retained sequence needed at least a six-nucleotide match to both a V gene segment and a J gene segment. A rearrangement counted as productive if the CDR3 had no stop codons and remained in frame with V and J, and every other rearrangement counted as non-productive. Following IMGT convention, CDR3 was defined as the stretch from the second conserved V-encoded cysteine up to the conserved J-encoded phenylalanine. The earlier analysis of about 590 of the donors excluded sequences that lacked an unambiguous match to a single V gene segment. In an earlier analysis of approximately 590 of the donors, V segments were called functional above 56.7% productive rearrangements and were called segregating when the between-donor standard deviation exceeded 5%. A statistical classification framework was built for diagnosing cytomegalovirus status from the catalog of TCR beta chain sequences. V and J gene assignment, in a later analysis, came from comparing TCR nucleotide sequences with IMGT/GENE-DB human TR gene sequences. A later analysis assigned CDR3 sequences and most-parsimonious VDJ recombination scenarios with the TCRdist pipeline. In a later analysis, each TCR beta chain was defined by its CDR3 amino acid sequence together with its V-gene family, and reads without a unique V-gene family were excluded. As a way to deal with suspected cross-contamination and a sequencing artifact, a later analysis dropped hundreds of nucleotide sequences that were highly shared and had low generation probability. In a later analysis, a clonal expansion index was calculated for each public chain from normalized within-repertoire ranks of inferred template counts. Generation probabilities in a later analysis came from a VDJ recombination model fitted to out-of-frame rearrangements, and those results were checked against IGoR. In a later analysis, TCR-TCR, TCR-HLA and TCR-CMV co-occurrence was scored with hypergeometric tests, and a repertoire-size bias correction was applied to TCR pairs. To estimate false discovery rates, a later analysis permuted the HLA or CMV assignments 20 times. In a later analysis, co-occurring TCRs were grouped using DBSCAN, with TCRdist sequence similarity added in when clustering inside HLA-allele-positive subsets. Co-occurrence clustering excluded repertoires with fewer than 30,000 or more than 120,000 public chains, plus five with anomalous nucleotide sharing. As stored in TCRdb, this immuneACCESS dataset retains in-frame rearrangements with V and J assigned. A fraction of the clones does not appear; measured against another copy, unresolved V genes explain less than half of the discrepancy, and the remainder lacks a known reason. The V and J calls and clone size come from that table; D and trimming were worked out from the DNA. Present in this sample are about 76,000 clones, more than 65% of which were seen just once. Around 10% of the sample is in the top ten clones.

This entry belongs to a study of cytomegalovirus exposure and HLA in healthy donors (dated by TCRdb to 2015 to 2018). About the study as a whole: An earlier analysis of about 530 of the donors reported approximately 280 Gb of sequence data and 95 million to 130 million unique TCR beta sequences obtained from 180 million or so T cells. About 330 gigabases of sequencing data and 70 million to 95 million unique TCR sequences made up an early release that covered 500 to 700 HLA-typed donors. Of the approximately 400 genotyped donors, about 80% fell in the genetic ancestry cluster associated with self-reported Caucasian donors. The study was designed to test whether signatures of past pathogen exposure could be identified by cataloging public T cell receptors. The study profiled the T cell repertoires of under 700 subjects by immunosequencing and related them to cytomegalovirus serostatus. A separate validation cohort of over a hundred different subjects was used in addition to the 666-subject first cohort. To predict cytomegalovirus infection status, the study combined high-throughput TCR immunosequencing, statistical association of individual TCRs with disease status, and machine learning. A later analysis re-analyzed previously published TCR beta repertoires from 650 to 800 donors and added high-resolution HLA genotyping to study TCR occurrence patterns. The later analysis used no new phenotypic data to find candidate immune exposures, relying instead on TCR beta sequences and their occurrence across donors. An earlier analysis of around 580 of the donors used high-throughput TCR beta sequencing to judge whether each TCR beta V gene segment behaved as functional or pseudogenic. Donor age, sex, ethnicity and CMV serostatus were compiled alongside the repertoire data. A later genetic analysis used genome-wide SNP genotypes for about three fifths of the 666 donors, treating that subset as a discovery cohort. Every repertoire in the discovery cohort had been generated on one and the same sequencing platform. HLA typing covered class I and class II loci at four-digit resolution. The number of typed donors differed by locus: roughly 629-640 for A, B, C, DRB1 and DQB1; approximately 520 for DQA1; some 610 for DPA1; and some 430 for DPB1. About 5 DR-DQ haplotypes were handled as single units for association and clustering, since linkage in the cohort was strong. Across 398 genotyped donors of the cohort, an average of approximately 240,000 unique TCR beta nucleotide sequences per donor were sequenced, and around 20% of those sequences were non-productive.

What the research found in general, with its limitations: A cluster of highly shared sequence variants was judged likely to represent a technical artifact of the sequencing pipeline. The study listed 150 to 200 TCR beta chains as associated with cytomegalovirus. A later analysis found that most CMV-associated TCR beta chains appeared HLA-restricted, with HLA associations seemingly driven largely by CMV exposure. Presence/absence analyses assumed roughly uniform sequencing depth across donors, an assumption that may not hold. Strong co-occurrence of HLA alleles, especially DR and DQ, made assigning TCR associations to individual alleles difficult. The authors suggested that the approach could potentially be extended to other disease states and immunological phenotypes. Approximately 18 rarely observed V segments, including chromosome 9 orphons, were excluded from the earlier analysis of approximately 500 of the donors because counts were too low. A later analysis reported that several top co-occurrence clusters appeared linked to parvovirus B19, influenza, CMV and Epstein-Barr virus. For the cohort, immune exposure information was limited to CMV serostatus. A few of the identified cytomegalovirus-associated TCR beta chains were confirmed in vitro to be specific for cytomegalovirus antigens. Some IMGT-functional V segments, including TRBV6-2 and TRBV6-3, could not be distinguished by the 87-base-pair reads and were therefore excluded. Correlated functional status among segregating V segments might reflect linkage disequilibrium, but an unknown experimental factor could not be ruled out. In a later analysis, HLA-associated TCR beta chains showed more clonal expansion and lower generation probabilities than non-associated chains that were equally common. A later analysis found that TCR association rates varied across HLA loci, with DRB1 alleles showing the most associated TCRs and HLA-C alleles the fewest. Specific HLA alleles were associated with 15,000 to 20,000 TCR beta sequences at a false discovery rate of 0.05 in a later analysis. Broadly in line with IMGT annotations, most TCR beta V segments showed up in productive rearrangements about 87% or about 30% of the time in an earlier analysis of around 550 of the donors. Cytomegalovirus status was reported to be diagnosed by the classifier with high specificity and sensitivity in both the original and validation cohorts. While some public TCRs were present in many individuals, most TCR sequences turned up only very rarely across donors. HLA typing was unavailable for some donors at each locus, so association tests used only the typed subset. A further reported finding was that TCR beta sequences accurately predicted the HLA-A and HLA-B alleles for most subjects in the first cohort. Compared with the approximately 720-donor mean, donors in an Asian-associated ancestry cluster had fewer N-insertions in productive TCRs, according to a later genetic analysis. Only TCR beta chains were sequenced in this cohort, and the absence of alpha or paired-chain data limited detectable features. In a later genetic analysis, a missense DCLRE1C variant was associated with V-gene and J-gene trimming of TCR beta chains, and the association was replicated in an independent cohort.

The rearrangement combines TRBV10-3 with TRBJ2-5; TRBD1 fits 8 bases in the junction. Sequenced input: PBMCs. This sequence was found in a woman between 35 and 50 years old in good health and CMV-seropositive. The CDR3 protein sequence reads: CAIRGQEGETQYF. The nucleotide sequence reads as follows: TGTGCCATCAGGGGACAGGAGGGAGAGACCCAGTACTTC.